Listed here are 26 T cell receptor beta chains from one sample, sequenced in a study of blood T cell repertoires in COVID-19. Method: immunoSEQ multiplex PCR; TCRdb's copy keeps in-frame clones and lacks some. The data hold about 75,000 clones, with approximately 74% observed a single time. Sequencing used peripheral blood. The source of these receptors is a human donor with acute or convalescent COVID-19. The donor label of this sample is uncertain.

This clone came up a few times. The V gene is TRBV12-3 or TRBV12-4, the J gene TRBJ1-1; perhaps TRBD1 as D (5 bases). There are 13 residues in the CDR3. Trimming took off 1 base at V and 5 bases at J, with 8 bases between the two ends. CDR3 region: CASSLGEGTEAFF. The DNA for the CDR3 is TGTGCCAGCAGTTTAGGGGAGGGGACTGAAGCTTTCTTT.

The chain carries TRBV28 and TRBJ2-7, with TRBD1 matching over 8 bases. The CDR3 loop spans 16 amino acids. V lost 2 bases to trimming and J lost 2 bases; unmatched junction nucleotides: 8. Germline values: CDR1 MDHEN, CDR2 SYDVKM. The CDR3 coding sequence is TGTGCCAGCAGTTTACCGACAGGGGACCTAACCTACGAGCAGTACTTC. As protein: CASSLPTGDLTYEQYF.

The chain combines TRBV19 with TRBJ2-4, with D possibly TRBD1 on 6 matching bases. Trimming took 6 bases from V and 0 from J, leaving 15 bases between them. The CDR3 length is 16 residues. Germline CDR1 LNHDA, CDR2 SQIVND (reference sequence). The CDR3 region has the DNA TGTGCCAGTAGCGCTAACAGGGCTCTAGCCAAAAACATTCAGTACTTC. It encodes CASSANRALAKNIQYF.

This clone showed up just a few times. V usage is TRBV28 and J usage is TRBJ1-1; 7 bases map to TRBD1. In germline, CDR1 is MDHEN, CDR2 SYDVKM. The ends lost 5 bases at V and 4 bases at J; junction bases unmatched: 10. The length of the CDR3 is 15 residues. The CDR3 nucleotides read TGTGCCAGCAGTCTAATGACAGGGATGAGCACTGAAGCTTTCTTT. Its translation: CASSLMTGMSTEAFF.

The chain carries TRBV28 and TRBJ1-4; no firm D call. CDR1 is MDHEN, CDR2 SYDVKM, per germline. The ends were cut back, 3 bases at V and 4 bases at J, with 12 bases in the middle. The CDR3 is 15 residues long. CDR3 DNA sequence: TGTGCCAGCAGTTTTTATTGGCAGGTTAATGAAAAACTGTTTTTT. Protein: CASSFYWQVNEKLFF.

The V call is TRBV28, the J call TRBJ1-1; unclear D gene. The V end lost 7 bases, the J end lost 3 bases, and 9 bases lay between the germline ends. Per the germline V gene, CDR1 is MDHEN and CDR2 is SYDVKM. The CDR3 contains 12 residues. The CDR3 bases are TGTGCCAGCACCCCGAGGGACACTGAAGCTTTCTTT. It translates to CASTPRDTEAFF.

The chain combines TRBV4-1 with TRBJ1-2, with D possibly being TRBD1 (6 bases). V dropped 3 bases and J dropped 8 bases, with 25 bases sitting between them. CDR1 MGHRA and CDR2 YSYEKL come from the germline V gene. There are 17 residues in the CDR3. The CDR3 spells CASSQARTASSTRGYTF. CDR3 in DNA: TGCGCCAGCAGCCAGGCTCGGACAGCCTCCTCTACGAGAGGCTACACCTTC.

V usage is TRBV6-1 and J usage is TRBJ1-6; TRBD1 is a possible D gene (5 bases). V gave up 1 base and J gave up 9 bases, with 10 bases separating them. The germline CDR1 and CDR2 sequences are MNHNS and SASEGT. This CDR3 region has 14 residues. This CDR3 is CASSEVPGLSPLHF. The CDR3, as DNA: TGTGCCAGCAGTGAAGTTCCAGGGCTTTCACCCCTCCACTTT.

The V gene is TRBV7-8, the J gene TRBJ2-2, with TRBD1 identical over 7 bases. The CDR3 sequence is 16 residues long. The trim removed 5 bases at V and 5 bases at J, leaving 11 bases unmatched. Germline V gives CDR1 SGHVS, CDR2 FQNEAQ. The DNA for the CDR3 is TGTGCCAGCAGCAAAGACAGTCCAGGGGGAACCGGGGAGCTGTTTTTT. Translating it yields CASSKDSPGGTGELFF.

This clone has more than one count but fewer than ten. This sequence joins TRBV6-5 and TRBJ2-3; perhaps TRBD2 as D (6 bases). The CDR3 is 15 residues long. V was shortened by 10 bases and J by 0 bases, with 17 bases between the two germline ends. The germline V gene encodes CDR1 MNHEY and CDR2 SVGAGI. The CDR3 is CAISAQGGSTDTQYF. DNA for the CDR3: TGTGCCATCAGCGCTCAGGGAGGAAGCACAGATACGCAGTATTTT.

This chain links TRBV11-2 with TRBJ1-5, with a tentative D call TRBD1 (5 bases). Trimming removed 2 bases from V and 5 bases from J, with 10 bases in between. The CDR3 length is 14 residues. Germline CDR1 reads SGHAT; CDR2 reads FQNNGV. CDR3 bases: TGTGCCAGCAGCTTACAGGGATACGATCAGCCCCAGCATTTT. Amino acid sequence: CASSLQGYDQPQHF.

This chain connects TRBV2 to TRBJ2-1, with 11 bases fitting TRBD1. CDR3 length equals 15 residues. The J segment lost 7 bases and the V segment lost 5 bases, leaving 7 bases of the junction unmatched. Germline CDR1 and CDR2: SNHLY and FYNNEI. The CDR3 nucleotides are TGTGCCAGCAGTCCCGGGACAGGGGGGCGGAATGAGCAGTTCTTC. Protein: CASSPGTGGRNEQFF.

V is TRBV18 and J is TRBJ2-3, with TRBD2 matching 12 bases. J gave up 0 bases and V 3 bases, and 4 bases lay outside the gene matches. In germline, CDR1 is KGHSH, CDR2 LQKENI. The CDR3 contains 17 residues. CDR3 nucleotide sequence: TGTGCCAGCTCACCTAGGACTAGCGGGGTTAGCACAGATACGCAGTATTTT. Protein product: CASSPRTSGVSTDTQYF.

The chain recombines TRBV3-1 (or the pseudogene TRBV3-2) with TRBJ1-6; TRBD1 agrees at 9 bases. The V gene end was trimmed by 6 bases and the J gene end by 7 bases; junction bases not matched to a gene: 7. Germline CDR1 reads LGHDT; CDR2 reads YNNKEL (reference sequence). This CDR3 contains 15 residues. The CDR3 protein is CASRGTGPANSPLHF. CDR3 in DNA: TGTGCCAGCAGGGGGACAGGGCCGGCCAATTCACCCCTCCACTTT.

The chain links TRBV6-2 or TRBV6-3 to TRBJ2-1; 14 bases line up with TRBD2. Germline V CDR1 and CDR2: MNHEY, SVGEGT. This CDR3 comprises 15 residues. Germline trimming cut 5 bases from V and 8 bases from J; bases unmatched to any gene: 5. CDR3 residues: CASSSGTSGRHEQFF. The CDR3 DNA reads as TGTGCCAGCAGTAGTGGGACTAGCGGGAGACATGAGCAGTTCTTC.

This clone was seen a handful of times. The chain combines TRBV12-3 or TRBV12-4 with TRBJ2-3; no clear D. V lost 1 base to trimming and J lost 8 bases, with 7 bases between them. CDR3 length: 12 amino acids. Written as DNA, the CDR3 is TGTGCCAGCAGTTTAGAGCGAGTTACGCAGTATTTT. Its translation: CASSLERVTQYF.

The chain carries TRBV5-6 and TRBJ1-2; D ambiguous. Trimming cost V 0 bases and J 8 bases, with 8 bases left between them. The germline V gene has CDR1 SGHDT and CDR2 YYEEEE. The CDR3 runs to 12 residues. CDR3 residues: CASSLGGEGYTF. CDR3 DNA: TGTGCCAGCAGCTTGGGGGGAGAGGGCTACACCTTC.

The chain employs TRBV5-6 and TRBJ2-7; tentative D call: TRBD1 (6 bases). The V end lost 4 bases, the J end lost 5 bases, and 16 bases lay between the germline ends. The germline CDR1 and CDR2 sequences are SGHDT and YYEEEE. The CDR3 has 14 amino acids. The CDR3, as DNA: TGTGCCAGCAGCCTGCCGACAGGAGGCCACGAGCAGTACTTC. Encoded protein: CASSLPTGGHEQYF.

This clone showed up just a few times. Other DNA sequences in this sample translate to the same CDR3. The chain is built from TRBV11-3 and TRBJ1-3; 10 bases map to TRBD1. The V segment lost 5 bases and the J segment 2 bases; nucleotides outside the gene matches: 3. CDR3 length: 15 amino acids. Germline CDR1 SGHNT, CDR2 YENEEA. CDR3 coding DNA: TGTGCCAGCAGCCCGGGACAGGGGCCTGGAAACACCATATATTTT. It is translated as CASSPGQGPGNTIYF.

This clone was seen only a few times. The chain couples TRBV3-1 (or the pseudogene TRBV3-2) to TRBJ1-3; D uncertain. CDR3 length: 14 amino acids. Per germline, CDR1 LGHDT and CDR2 YNNKEL (reference sequence). Trimming removed 6 bases from V and 7 bases from J, with 16 bases in between. The CDR3 bases are TGTGCCAGCAGTCCGCAGACTGACGCGAACACCATATATTTT. Translating it yields CASSPQTDANTIYF.

CDR3 sequence reads: CASSDPRKLAGEQYF. CDR3 DNA sequence: TGTGCCAGCAGTGACCCCCGAAAACTAGCGGGAGAGCAGTACTTC. V and J are TRBV25-1 and TRBJ2-7, with 10 bases matching TRBD2. V shed 3 bases, J shed 7 bases, and the junction held 9 bases outside the gene matches. There are 15 residues in the CDR3. CDR1 and CDR2 (germline): MGHDK, SYGVNS.

The V call is TRBV9, the J call TRBJ2-3; 9 bases are shared with TRBD1. Germline V gives CDR1 SGDLS, CDR2 YYNGEE. The CDR3 covers 17 residues. V gave up 4 bases and J gave up 4 bases; unmatched junction bases: 13. CDR3 nucleotides: TGTGCCAGCAGCCCCCGATCCCGGACAGGGGTAGCAGATACGCAGTATTTT. Protein product: CASSPRSRTGVADTQYF.

The rearrangement uses TRBV20-1 and TRBJ2-7, with D uncertain. With 3 bases removed from V and 1 base from J, the gap between germline ends came to 13 bases. This CDR3 spans 14 amino acids. From germline, CDR1 is DFQATT and CDR2 SNEGSKA (reference sequence). CDR3 residues: CSASRQAPSYEQYF. The CDR3 bases are TGCAGTGCTAGTCGGCAGGCTCCTTCCTACGAGCAGTACTTC.

The chain combines TRBV5-1 with TRBJ2-1, with 8 nucleotides matching TRBD1. This CDR3 comprises 12 residues. J lost 10 bases, V lost 1 base, and 1 base had no gene match. The V gene's germline CDR1 is SGHRS and CDR2 YFSETQ. The CDR3 region has the DNA TGCGCCAGCAGCTTGACAGGGGGGGAGCAGTTCTTC. Protein: CASSLTGGEQFF.

This chain connects TRBV2 to TRBJ2-3; D possibly corresponds to TRBD2 (6 bases). This CDR3 contains 15 residues. Deletions cut 7 bases from V and 0 bases from J, with 14 bases between. Germline V gene lookup returns CDR1 SNHLY and CDR2 FYNNEI. CDR3 loop: CASKLRDSSTDTQYF. The CDR3 bases are TGTGCCAGCAAGCTCCGGGACTCAAGCACAGATACGCAGTATTTT.

The chain combines TRBV19 with TRBJ2-3; D possibly corresponds to TRBD1 (7 bases). The CDR3 runs 14 residues. The V end was cut by 6 bases, the J end by 7 bases, with 17 bases between. Germline CDR1 reads LNHDA; CDR2 reads SQIVND (reference sequence). CDR3 sequence (DNA): TGTGCCAGTAGGGTCAGGGGGACTGGTTATACGCAGTATTTT. It specifies CASRVRGTGYTQYF. Using reference TRBV19 and TRBJ2-3 for the parts outside the CDR3, the full variable domain is DGGITQSPKYLFRKEGQNVTLSCEQNLNHDAMYWYRQDPGQGLRLIYYSQIVNDFQKGDIAEGYSVSREKKESFPLTVTSAQKNPTAFYLCASRVRGTGYTQYFGPGTRLTVL.